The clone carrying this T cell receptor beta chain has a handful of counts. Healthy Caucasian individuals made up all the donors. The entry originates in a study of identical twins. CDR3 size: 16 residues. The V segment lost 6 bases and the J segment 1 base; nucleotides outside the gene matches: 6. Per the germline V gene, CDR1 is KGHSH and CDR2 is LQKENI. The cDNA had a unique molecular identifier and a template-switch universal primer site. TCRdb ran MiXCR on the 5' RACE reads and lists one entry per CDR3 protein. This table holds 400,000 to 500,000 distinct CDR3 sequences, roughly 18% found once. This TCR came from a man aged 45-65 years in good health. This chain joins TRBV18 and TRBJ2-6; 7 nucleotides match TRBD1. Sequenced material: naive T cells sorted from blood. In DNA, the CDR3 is TGTGCCAGCTCCCAGGGACAGACATCTGGGGCCAACGTCCTGACTTTC. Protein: CASSQGQTSGANVLTF.